This T cell receptor beta chain is drawn from a study of Graves' ophthalmopathy and Graves' hyperthyroidism. The ends lost 0 bases at V and 3 bases at J; junction bases unmatched: 1. CDR1 is SGDLS and CDR2 is YYNGEE in the germline V gene. The CDR3 is 15 residues long. Investigators amplified TCR beta CDR3 regions from RNA transcripts. First-round RT-PCR employed HTBI primers, with a second-round multiplex PCR after it. TCRdb reprocessed the multiplex PCR reads via MiXCR and lists one record per CDR3 protein. The profile shows 150,000 or so distinct CDR3 sequences, 30% to 45% of them singletons. The sequence was collected from a woman in her 40s with Graves' ophthalmopathy. The genes are TRBV9 and TRBJ2-2, with 8 bases that match TRBD2. Sequences were obtained from peripheral blood. CDR3 in amino acids: CASSVAGRDTGELFF. The CDR3 DNA is TGTGCCAGCAGCGTAGCCGGGAGGGACACCGGGGAGCTGTTTTTT.